This T cell receptor beta chain was captured by sequencing in a study of T-cell memory formation after mild COVID-19. Notes on the study in general: Cross-reactive memory apparently joined, as some responding clones appeared in pre-infection memory.

This clonotype appeared many times. Its cognate antigen is unknown. Looked up from germline, CDR1 is DFQATT and CDR2 is SNEGSKA (reference sequence). This CDR3 is built from 11 residues. V gave up 3 bases and J gave up 4 bases, with 7 bases separating them. TCRdb called the 5' RACE reads again in MiXCR, with one record for every CDR3 protein. The sample includes approximately 260,000 distinct CDR3 sequences, approximately 15% of them seen just once. The clonotype comes from a man between 18 and 35 years old who had mild COVID-19 (a few samples of this study predate the infection). Cell type and time point are not known. The genes are TRBV20-1 and TRBJ2-7; D gene uncertain. Sequenced material: PBMCs or a T cell subset sorted from them (not recorded which). CDR3 coding DNA: TGCAGTGCTAGCAGTCGATACGAGCAGTACGTC. It encodes CSASSRYEQYV.